This T cell receptor (beta chain) was retrieved from a study of T cell responses to AZD1222 COVID-19 vaccine. Whole-study findings and limits: Vaccine-associated CD4 TCRs ranged over spike, dominating at 160-218 and 743-854.

Pooling covered second doses at about 4 or about 12 weeks. This clone came up once. Its antigen is not identified. Sequencing was performed with immunoSEQ multiplex PCR; in TCRdb, only in-frame clones are kept and a portion is missing. The data contain around 140,000 clones, about nine tenths of them singletons. Between the trimmed V and J ends, which lost 6 bases and 4 bases, there was a span of 6 bases. Germline V gives CDR1 SNHLY, CDR2 FYNNEI. The CDR3 runs 11 residues. This TCR derives from an adult who received the AZD1222 COVID-19 vaccine. The chain has TRBV2 and TRBJ1-2; D call uncertain. Sequencing used peripheral blood, obtained 28 days after the second AZD1222 dose. The CDR3 sequence: CASSYSYGYTF. The CDR3 bases are TGTGCCAGCAGCTATAGCTATGGCTACACCTTC.